This TCR beta chain was profiled in a study of T and B cells in COVID-19 patients. Broader study findings: Patients with COVID-19 reportedly showed strongly skewed T cell receptor beta variable and joining gene usage. Active COVID-19 showed highly clonal TRB repertoires; recovery showed diversity and richness above healthy donors.

This clonotype ranks as medium-sized. What it binds is unknown. Blood genomic DNA input for TRB amplification was roughly 230-550 ng. The CDR3 extends over 13 amino acids. V was trimmed by 3 bases and J by 1 base, leaving 7 bases between them. Per germline, CDR1 LNHDA and CDR2 SQIVND (reference sequence). Multiplex PCR with BIOMED2 TRB-A/B primer pools amplified TRB rearrangements. TCRdb redid the calling of the multiplex PCR reads with MiXCR, one entry per CDR3 protein. This table has under 5,500 distinct CDR3 sequences, 33% appearing once. Sequencing was carried out using blood. This chain links TRBV19 with TRBJ2-7; D unresolved. The receptor's source is a human donor who had recovered from COVID-19. The DNA for the CDR3 is TGTGCCAGTAGTATCGACGGATCCTACGAGCAGTACTTC. Its translation is CASSIDGSYEQYF.